The 14 T cell receptor beta chains below were found in one sample sequenced in a study of PD-L1 blockade in urothelial cancer. Time point meaning: peripheral blood 6 weeks after treatment start. The protocol was immunoSEQ multiplex PCR, while the TCRdb copy is restricted to in-frame clones and leaves out a portion. The sample carries approximately 36,000 clones, 75% to 90% recorded once. Source: PBMCs, taken around atezolizumab (anti-PD-L1) treatment. The receptors shown here come from a man aged 40-55 years with urothelial cancer.

The chain couples TRBV10-3 to TRBJ2-3; TRBD2 matches 8 bases. There are 14 residues in the CDR3. The germline V gene encodes CDR1 ENHRY and CDR2 SYGVKD. V was pared by 8 bases and J by 0 bases, with 4 bases of the junction left unmatched. The CDR3 nucleotides read TGTGCCATCCGGGAGGGAAGTAGCACAGATACGCAGTATTTT. Protein sequence: CAIREGSSTDTQYF.

This clone was seen once. The V gene is TRBV2, the J gene TRBJ2-1, with 10 nucleotides matching TRBD1. Germline CDR1 and CDR2: SNHLY and FYNNEI. The CDR3 contains 14 residues. The junction had 7 bases not matched to a gene; V was cut back by 5 bases and J by 9 bases. This CDR3 is CASSMDRGIGEQFF. The DNA of the CDR3 is TGTGCCAGCAGTATGGACAGGGGGATCGGTGAGCAGTTCTTC.

The V call is TRBV7-9, the J call TRBJ2-7; a possible D gene is TRBD2 (6 bases). V lost 5 bases and J 2 bases, leaving 16 bases between the germline ends. This CDR3 region has 15 residues. CDR1 and CDR2 from the germline V gene are SEHNR and FQNEAQ (reference sequence). In DNA, the CDR3 is TGTGCCAGCAGCCCCTATAGCGGAAACCCCTACGAGCAGTACTTC. The encoded protein is CASSPYSGNPYEQYF.

CDR3 in DNA: TGTGCCAGCAGCTTAACAGGGGCGAACACCGGGGAGCTGTTTTTT. It specifies CASSLTGANTGELFF. The chain has TRBV5-6 and TRBJ2-2, with TRBD1 identical over 7 bases. Germline V CDR1 and CDR2: SGHDT, YYEEEE. The CDR3 has 15 amino acids. Trimming took 2 bases from V and 0 from J; bases not matched to a gene: 1.

This chain connects TRBV27 to TRBJ2-7, with 9 bases aligning to TRBD1. Trimming at V came to 2 bases and at J to 2 bases, leaving 1 base not matched to a gene. In germline, CDR1 is MNHEY, CDR2 SMNVEV (reference sequence). This CDR3 is 14 amino acids long. CDR3: CASSLGDRAYEQYF. DNA for the CDR3: TGTGCCAGCAGTTTAGGGGACAGGGCCTACGAGCAGTACTTC.

The gene calls are TRBV4-2 and TRBJ2-7, with 11 nucleotides matching TRBD2. Germline V gene sequence: CDR1 LGHNA, CDR2 YNFKEQ. Trimming took 4 bases from V and 5 from J; bases not matched to a gene: 16. The CDR3 runs to 18 residues. The CDR3 loop is CASSPVILTSGRSHEQYF. CDR3 sequence (DNA): TGTGCCAGCAGCCCCGTCATCTTAACTAGCGGGAGATCCCACGAGCAGTACTTC.

The chain has TRBV9 and TRBJ2-4, with TRBD1 matching over 7 bases. This CDR3 spans 16 amino acids. Trimming took 0 bases from V and 6 from J; bases not matched to a gene: 9. CDR1 SGDLS and CDR2 YYNGEE come from the germline V gene. CDR3 region: CASSVAPSTGSNIQYF. CDR3 coding DNA: TGTGCCAGCAGCGTAGCCCCATCGACAGGGTCAAACATTCAGTACTTC.

V and J are TRBV29-1 and TRBJ1-1; 8 bases match TRBD1. J gave up 3 bases and V 6 bases, and 6 bases lay outside the gene matches. Germline loops: CDR1 SQVTM, CDR2 ANQGSEA. The CDR3 runs to 13 residues. CDR3 in amino acids: CSVDQGADTEAFF. The CDR3 DNA sequence: TGCAGCGTAGATCAGGGGGCGGACACTGAAGCTTTCTTT. Full variable domain (rest looked up from reference TRBV29-1 and TRBJ1-1): SAVISQKPSRDICQRGTSLTIQCQVDSQVTMMFWYRQQPGQSLTLIATANQGSEATYESGFVIDKFPISRPNLTFSTLTVSNMSPEDSSIYLCSVDQGADTEAFFGQGTRLTVV.

The chain recombines TRBV11-2 with TRBJ2-5; 7 bases line up with TRBD1. The germline V gene encodes CDR1 SGHAT and CDR2 FQNNGV. Trimming took 5 bases from V and 7 from J; bases not matched to a gene: 16. CDR3 size: 16 residues. The CDR3 protein is CASSPAGAGGGGTQYF. CDR3 nucleotides: TGTGCCAGCAGCCCCGCTGGGGCAGGGGGTGGGGGGACCCAGTACTTC.

The V gene is TRBV11-2, the J gene TRBJ2-3, with 11 nucleotides matching TRBD2. This CDR3 has 18 residues. Germline V gives CDR1 SGHAT, CDR2 FQNNGV. The junction had 11 bases not matched to a gene; V was cut back by 4 bases and J by 2 bases. The CDR3 bases are TGTGCCAGCAGCTCCTCACTAGCGGGAGCTCGGTCCACAGATACGCAGTATTTT. It encodes CASSSSLAGARSTDTQYF. Combining the CDR3 with reference TRBV11-2 and TRBJ2-3 gives the whole variable domain EAGVAQSPRYKIIEKRQSVAFWCNPISGHATLYWYQQILGQGPKLLIQFQNNGVVDDSQLPKDRFSAERLKGVDSTLKIQPAKLEDSAVYLCASSSSLAGARSTDTQYFGPGTRLTVL.

The chain has TRBV4-1 and TRBJ2-7; D is perhaps TRBD2 (5 bases). Germline V gene data show CDR1 as MGHRA and CDR2 as YSYEKL. V was clipped by 2 bases and J by 5 bases, with 13 bases between them. This CDR3 contains 14 residues. CDR3: CASSQPARRHEQYF. The CDR3, as DNA: TGCGCCAGCAGCCAACCCGCTCGGAGGCACGAGCAGTACTTC.

V gene TRBV19 combines with J gene TRBJ2-7; 8 bases fit TRBD1. In germline, CDR1 is LNHDA, CDR2 SQIVND (reference sequence). V lost 4 bases, J lost 2 bases, and 7 bases stayed unmatched. This CDR3 has 15 amino acids. This CDR3 reads CASSTGTGTTYEQYF. The CDR3 DNA reads as TGTGCCAGTAGTACCGGGACAGGAACGACCTACGAGCAGTACTTC.

This clone was counted only a few times. The V call is TRBV5-1, the J call TRBJ2-3, with 13 bases lining up with TRBD2. The V gene end was trimmed by 4 bases and the J gene end by 4 bases; junction bases not matched to a gene: 6. Germline V gene sequence: CDR1 SGHRS, CDR2 YFSETQ. The CDR3 is 16 residues long. The CDR3 sequence: CASSPWTSGRADTQYF. As DNA, the CDR3 is TGCGCCAGCAGCCCGTGGACTAGCGGGAGAGCAGATACGCAGTATTTT.

The chain carries TRBV23-1 and TRBJ2-7; D is ambiguous. TRBV23-1 is annotated as an ORF whose role is uncertain. Between the trimmed V and J ends, which lost 0 bases and 3 bases, there was a span of 6 bases. The CDR3 is 13 residues long. The CDR3 sequence: CASSQSRSYEQYF. The CDR3 bases are TGCGCCAGCAGTCAATCCCGGAGCTACGAGCAGTACTTC.